The 10 T cell receptor beta chains below come from one sample, sequenced in a study of blood T cell repertoires in COVID-19. Generated by immunoSEQ multiplex PCR, the TCRdb table keeps only in-frame clones and is missing some. This table has 95,000 to 150,000 clones, about 83% appearing once. The sample was peripheral blood. These receptor sequences come from a human donor in a cohort sampled during active COVID-19.

The chain couples TRBV24-1 to TRBJ2-1; D is undetermined. There are 16 residues in the CDR3. V dropped 2 bases and J dropped 0 bases, with 10 bases sitting between them. From germline, CDR1 is KGHDR and CDR2 SFDVKD. The CDR3 reads CATSDYGRSSYNEQFF. The CDR3 DNA reads as TGTGCCACCAGTGATTACGGCCGGAGCTCCTACAATGAGCAGTTCTTC.

This clone was detected only a few times. Other DNA variants within this sample encode the same CDR3. The genes are TRBV27 and TRBJ1-1; D gene uncertain. The germline CDR1 and CDR2 sequences are MNHEY and SMNVEV (reference sequence). This CDR3 spans 14 amino acids. Deletions cut 4 bases from V and 4 bases from J, with 13 bases between. CDR3 bases: TGTGCCAGCAGTTCCCCGGGGTTTGGCACTGAAGCTTTCTTT. Residues: CASSSPGFGTEAFF.

The genes are TRBV11-2 and TRBJ2-7, with D hard to call. Germline CDR1 is SGHAT and CDR2 is FQNNGV. The V and J ends lost 0 bases and 3 bases respectively, with 6 bases between them. CDR3 length: 13 residues. The CDR3 sequence: CASSLDRLYEQYF. CDR3 sequence (DNA): TGTGCCAGCAGCTTAGACCGTCTCTACGAGCAGTACTTC.

The gene calls are TRBV14 and TRBJ2-7; D unresolved. Trimming removed 0 bases from V and 0 bases from J, with 6 bases in between. Germline V lookup: CDR1 SGHDN, CDR2 FVKESK. The CDR3 runs 14 residues. The CDR3 coding sequence is TGTGCCAGCAGCCAAGATCGGGTCTCCTACGAGCAGTACTTC. Amino acid sequence: CASSQDRVSYEQYF.

The chain has TRBV5-4 and TRBJ2-1; TRBD1 matches 7 bases. V trimming: 4 bases; J trimming: 4 bases; junction bases outside the gene matches: 5. In germline, CDR1 is SGHNT, CDR2 YYREEE (reference sequence). This CDR3 spans 14 amino acids. Here the CDR3 reads CASSPDREYNEQFF. In DNA form, the CDR3 reads TGTGCCAGCAGCCCAGACAGGGAATACAATGAGCAGTTCTTC.

This clone came up once. CDR3 sequence (DNA): TGTGCCAGCAGTGATCAACAGGACGAAGCTTTCTTT. Its translation is CASSDQQDEAFF. The rearrangement uses TRBV2 and TRBJ1-1; D is possibly TRBD1 (5 bases). The germline gives CDR1 SNHLY, CDR2 FYNNEI. Trimming stripped 3 bases from V and 8 bases from J, with 10 bases between. This CDR3 is built from 12 residues.

The J gene is TRBJ1-2, the V gene TRBV6-5; 8 bases line up with TRBD1. Germline V gene data show CDR1 as MNHEY and CDR2 as SVGAGI. After removal of 5 bases from V and 4 bases from J, the junction contained 9 bases not matched to a gene. The CDR3 runs to 15 residues. The chain's CDR3 is CASSRKGQGSYGYTF. In DNA, the CDR3 is TGTGCCAGCAGTAGGAAAGGACAGGGAAGCTATGGCTACACCTTC.

The chain couples TRBV5-6 to TRBJ1-4, with a weak D call TRBD1 (5 bases). Germline assignment: CDR1 SGHDT and CDR2 YYEEEE. CDR3 length: 15 residues. The V gene lost 1 base and the J gene lost 7 bases, with 14 bases spanning the gap. CDR3 nucleotides: TGTGCCAGCAGCTTGATGGGGGGGTTCGGTGAAAAACTGTTTTTT. Its protein is CASSLMGGFGEKLFF.

The sample holds one count of this clone. This chain uses TRBV5-1 with TRBJ2-3; possibly TRBD2 for D (5 bases). Germline V CDR1 and CDR2: SGHRS, YFSETQ. V was clipped by 1 base and J by 1 base, with 10 bases between them. This CDR3 is built from 15 residues. The CDR3 loop reads CASSLRGWGTDTQYF. CDR3 coding DNA: TGCGCCAGCAGCTTGAGAGGGTGGGGCACAGATACGCAGTATTTT.

This sequence joins TRBV18 and TRBJ1-6, with 7 bases aligning to TRBD1. There are 15 residues in the CDR3. J lost 7 bases, V lost 6 bases, and 9 bases had no gene match. In germline, CDR1 is KGHSH, CDR2 LQKENI. The CDR3 protein is CASSPGTEGNSPLHF. CDR3 bases: TGTGCCAGCTCGCCCGGGACAGAAGGCAATTCACCCCTCCACTTT.